Sequencing of this T cell receptor beta chain was carried out in a study of blood T cells in healthy people across ages. At least ten counts were recorded for this clonotype. Germline CDR1 SQVTM, CDR2 ANQGSEA. The length of the CDR3 is 14 residues. V lost 7 bases and J lost 7; bases outside the gene matches: 8. It was with a sample-barcoded 5' primer and a J-beta primer mix that a second PCR of roughly 6 to 12 cycles was run. A single record per CDR3 protein comes from TCRdb applying MiXCR to the 5' RACE reads. The sample lists about 670,000 distinct CDR3 sequences, around 38% occurring once. The sample comprised blood. The TCR was taken from an elderly man in good health. This chain connects TRBV29-1 to TRBJ2-4; 12 bases map to TRBD1. The CDR3 DNA follows: TGCAGCGCTAGGGACAGGGGGCGTAAGAACATTCAGTACTTC. Its translation is CSARDRGRKNIQYF.